A selection of T cell receptor beta chains follows, all from one sample in a study of shared clonotypes between healthy human individuals. Sequenced by immunoSEQ multiplex PCR; TCRdb stores in-frame clones only, minus some. The sample yields approximately 2.4 million clones, approximately 94% seen once. Sample: naive CD4+ T cells sorted from blood. These receptors all come from a man aged 18 to 30 in good health. Both conserved end residues are part of each CDR3. D genes are given only for firm matches. A clone size is listed for some rows: how often the clone was seen (once, few, many), or a class if it is expanded.

J: TRBJ2-3
V: TRBV13
size: NA
D: NA
length: 18
CDR3: CASSDLLGRFVGTDTQYF
DNA: TGTGCCAGCAGCGACCTCCTGGGCCGTTTTGTAGGCACAGATACGCAGTATTTT

J: TRBJ1-2
V: TRBV15
size: NA
D: NA
length: 12
CDR3: CATSSTGYGYTF
DNA: TGTGCCACCAGCAGCACAGGGTATGGCTACACCTTC

J: TRBJ2-3
V: TRBV6-5
size: NA
D: NA
length: 15
CDR3: CASSSSPPTEDTQYF
DNA: TGTGCCAGCAGTTCAAGCCCCCCTACCGAAGATACGCAGTATTTT

J: TRBJ2-1
V: TRBV18
size: NA
D: NA
length: 13
CDR3: CASSPLGINEQFF
DNA: TGTGCCAGCTCACCCCTTGGGATCAATGAGCAGTTCTTC

J: TRBJ1-2
V: TRBV11-2
size: NA
D: NA
length: 13
CDR3: CASSLVAGYGYTF
DNA: TGTGCCAGCAGCTTAGTGGCGGGATATGGCTACACCTTC

J: TRBJ1-2
V: TRBV30
size: NA
D: TRBD1
length: 14
CDR3: CAWSPPGTVDSYTF
DNA: TGTGCCTGGAGTCCCCCCGGGACAGTCGATAGCTACACCTTC

J: TRBJ2-2
V: TRBV2
size: NA
D: TRBD2
length: 15
CDR3: CAWGLAGLNTGELFF
DNA: TGTGCCTGGGGACTAGCGGGACTTAACACCGGGGAGCTGTTTTTT

J: TRBJ2-2
V: TRBV18
size: NA
D: NA
length: 14
CDR3: CASSRGQNTGELFF
DNA: TGTGCCAGCTCACGGGGCCAGAACACCGGGGAGCTGTTTTTT

J: TRBJ1-2
V: TRBV6-6
size: NA
D: TRBD1
length: 16
CDR3: CASSSYSGTANYGYTF
DNA: TGTGCCAGCAGTTCCTATTCCGGGACAGCTAACTATGGCTACACCTTC

J: TRBJ2-3
V: TRBV5-1
size: NA
D: TRBD2
length: 15
CDR3: CASSPGLAHTDTQYF
DNA: TGCGCCAGCAGCCCGGGACTAGCACATACAGATACGCAGTATTTT

J: TRBJ1-5
V: TRBV5-5
size: NA
D: NA
length: 15
CDR3: CASSLGHGGYQPQHF
DNA: TGTGCCAGCAGTCTTGGACACGGAGGGTATCAGCCCCAGCATTTT

J: TRBJ2-1
V: TRBV19
size: NA
D: NA
length: 15
CDR3: CASSMVEVLYNEQFF
DNA: TGTGCCAGTAGTATGGTGGAGGTCCTCTACAATGAGCAGTTCTTC

J: TRBJ2-5
V: TRBV2
size: NA
D: NA
length: 13
CDR3: CASVSGVQETQYF
DNA: TGTGCCAGCGTGAGCGGCGTACAAGAGACCCAGTACTTC

J: TRBJ2-5
V: TRBV5-6
size: NA
D: NA
length: 14
CDR3: CASSQDREQETQYF
DNA: TGTGCCAGCAGCCAAGACAGAGAACAAGAGACCCAGTACTTC

J: TRBJ2-3
V: TRBV7-2
size: NA
D: TRBD1
length: 13
CDR3: CASTDRGIDTQYF
DNA: TGTGCCAGCACGGACAGGGGGATTGATACGCAGTATTTT

J: TRBJ1-1
V: TRBV5-1
size: NA
D: TRBD1
length: 15
CDR3: CASSLAGGQGTEAFF
DNA: TGCGCCAGCAGCTTGGCCGGGGGACAGGGAACTGAAGCTTTCTTT

J: TRBJ2-5
V: TRBV11-2
size: NA
D: NA
length: 18
CDR3: CASSLDRRGTRWLETQYF
DNA: TGTGCCAGCAGCTTAGATCGAAGAGGTACTAGGTGGTTGGAGACCCAGTACTTC

J: TRBJ2-2
V: TRBV5-1
size: NA
D: TRBD1
length: 14
CDR3: CAVRTGKNTGELFF
DNA: TGCGCCGTCAGGACAGGGAAGAACACCGGGGAGCTGTTTTTT

J: TRBJ2-3
V: TRBV5-1
size: NA
D: NA
length: 16
CDR3: CASSWGSRTSTDTQYF
DNA: TGCGCCAGCAGCTGGGGGTCGCGGACTAGCACAGATACGCAGTATTTT

J: TRBJ2-3
V: TRBV25-1
size: NA
D: NA
length: 15
CDR3: CASSEKQGGIDTQYF
DNA: TGTGCCAGCAGTGAGAAGCAGGGAGGAATAGATACGCAGTATTTT

J: TRBJ2-7
V: TRBV15
size: NA
D: NA
length: 16
CDR3: CATSRDRARLSVEQYF
DNA: TGTGCCACCAGCAGAGATAGGGCCAGGTTATCGGTCGAGCAGTACTTC

J: TRBJ1-1
V: TRBV10-3
size: NA
D: NA
length: 14
CDR3: CAIARTVQGTEAFF
DNA: TGTGCCATCGCCCGCACAGTTCAGGGCACTGAAGCTTTCTTT

J: TRBJ2-3
V: TRBV28
size: NA
D: TRBD2
length: 16
CDR3: CASRVSGGISTDTQYF
DNA: TGTGCCAGCAGAGTTAGCGGGGGTATTAGCACAGATACGCAGTATTTT

J: TRBJ2-7
V: TRBV7-8
size: NA
D: NA
length: 14
CDR3: CASSLVSVPYEQYF
DNA: TGTGCCAGCAGCTTGGTCTCAGTACCCTACGAGCAGTACTTC

J: TRBJ1-5
V: TRBV30
size: NA
D: NA
length: 15
CDR3: CAWSVRLPGNQPQHF
DNA: TGTGCCTGGAGTGTACGACTTCCGGGGAATCAGCCCCAGCATTTT

J: TRBJ1-5
V: TRBV19
size: NA
D: NA
length: 11
CDR3: CASSNTEPQHF
DNA: TGTGCCAGTAGTAATACAGAGCCCCAGCATTTT

J: TRBJ1-3
V: TRBV28
size: NA
D: NA
length: 13
CDR3: CASLGTRGNTIYF
DNA: TGTGCCAGCCTAGGGACTCGCGGAAACACCATATATTTT

J: TRBJ2-7
V: TRBV2
size: few
D: TRBD1
length: 14
CDR3: CASSGGQGTYEQYF
DNA: TGTGCCAGCAGTGGGGGACAGGGGACCTACGAGCAGTACTTC

J: TRBJ2-1
V: TRBV9
size: once
D: NA
length: 16
CDR3: CASSVAGAGTYNEQFF
DNA: TGTGCCAGCAGCGTAGCTGGGGCGGGGACATACAATGAGCAGTTCTTC

J: TRBJ2-5
V: TRBV5-4
size: NA
D: TRBD1
length: 15
CDR3: CASKERGRGQETQYF
DNA: TGTGCCAGCAAGGAAAGGGGCAGGGGGCAAGAGACCCAGTACTTC

J: TRBJ2-2
V: TRBV7-8
size: NA
D: NA
length: 15
CDR3: CASSLAGKNTGELFF
DNA: TGTGCCAGCAGCTTAGCGGGGAAGAACACCGGGGAGCTGTTTTTT

J: TRBJ1-1
V: TRBV7-3
size: NA
D: TRBD1
length: 15
CDR3: CASSSSGTVNTEAFF
DNA: TGTGCCAGCAGCTCCTCCGGGACAGTTAACACTGAAGCTTTCTTT

J: TRBJ1-5
V: TRBV10-3
size: NA
D: NA
length: 12
CDR3: CASSAGDQPQHF
DNA: TGTGCCAGCTCGGCTGGGGACCAGCCCCAGCATTTT

J: TRBJ2-7
V: TRBV5-6
size: once
D: TRBD1
length: 14
CDR3: CASSLGTGNYEQYF
DNA: TGTGCCAGCAGCTTAGGGACAGGGAACTACGAGCAGTACTTC

J: TRBJ1-1
V: TRBV7-9
size: NA
D: NA
length: 18
CDR3: CASSLDNRASISNTEAFF
DNA: TGTGCCAGCAGCTTAGATAACAGGGCTTCCATTTCGAACACTGAAGCTTTCTTT

J: TRBJ2-5
V: TRBV5-4
size: once
D: TRBD2
length: 17
CDR3: CASSMARGGEGQETQYF
DNA: TGTGCCAGCAGCATGGCGCGGGGGGGAGAGGGACAAGAGACCCAGTACTTC

J: TRBJ2-2
V: TRBV5-4
size: NA
D: NA
length: 15
CDR3: CASSLGQLNTGELFF
DNA: TGTGCCAGCAGCTTGGGACAGCTTAACACCGGGGAGCTGTTTTTT

J: TRBJ2-7
V: TRBV9
size: NA
D: TRBD2
length: 15
CDR3: CASSRAGTSPYEQYF
DNA: TGTGCCAGCAGCCGAGCCGGGACTAGCCCCTACGAGCAGTACTTC

J: TRBJ2-5
V: TRBV6-1
size: NA
D: NA
length: 12
CDR3: CASSEAHSTQYF
DNA: TGTGCCAGCAGTGAAGCTCACTCGACCCAGTACTTC

J: TRBJ1-4
V: TRBV5-1
size: NA
D: NA
length: 14
CDR3: CASSFGSTNEKLFF
DNA: TGCGCCAGCAGCTTTGGAAGCACTAATGAAAAACTGTTTTTT